The source of this T cell receptor beta chain is a study of long-term antiretroviral therapy in people with HIV. At the survey level, the v3.0 immunoSEQ assay was run. Clones were read by immunoSEQ multiplex PCR, and TCRdb kept only the in-frame ones, dropping some. Altogether over 30,000 clones are present, approximately 80% being singletons, with the ten largest covering 7% to 7.5%. The CDR3 has 13 residues. Per germline, CDR1 SGHRS and CDR2 YFSETQ. V lost 2 bases and J 6 bases, leaving 12 bases between the germline ends. The V call is TRBV5-1, the J call TRBJ2-7; TRBD2 is a possible D gene (6 bases). The source material was unsorted PBMCs, sampled 2 years after starting antiretroviral therapy. This TCR was recovered from a woman between 45 and 60 years old with HIV. CDR3 DNA: TGCGCCAGCAGCTTCGGGGGATCGGGCGAGCAGTACTTC. Translating it yields CASSFGGSGEQYF.